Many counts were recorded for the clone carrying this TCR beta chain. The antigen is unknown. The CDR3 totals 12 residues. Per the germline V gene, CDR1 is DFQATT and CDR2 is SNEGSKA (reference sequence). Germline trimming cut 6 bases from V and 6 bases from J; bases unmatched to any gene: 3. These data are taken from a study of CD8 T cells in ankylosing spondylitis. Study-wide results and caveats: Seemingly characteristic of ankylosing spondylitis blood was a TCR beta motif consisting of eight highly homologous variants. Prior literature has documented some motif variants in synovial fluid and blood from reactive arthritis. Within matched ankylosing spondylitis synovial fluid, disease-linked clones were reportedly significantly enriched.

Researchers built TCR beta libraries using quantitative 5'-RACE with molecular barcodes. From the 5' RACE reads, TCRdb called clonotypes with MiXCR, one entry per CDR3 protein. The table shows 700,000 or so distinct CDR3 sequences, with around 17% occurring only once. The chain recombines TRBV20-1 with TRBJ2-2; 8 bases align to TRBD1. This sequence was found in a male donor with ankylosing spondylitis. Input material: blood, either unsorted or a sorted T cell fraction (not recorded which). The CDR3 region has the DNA TGCAGTGCGAGCAGGGGGCCCGGGGAGCTGTTTTTT. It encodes CSASRGPGELFF.